This entry lists 11 T cell receptor beta chains sequenced from one sample in a study of cytotoxic CD8 clonotypes in ibrutinib-treated CLL. Profiling relied on immunoSEQ multiplex PCR, and the TCRdb table lists in-frame clones only, not all of them. The top ten hold 6% to 6.5% of the sample, which has about 300,000 clones, over 60% seen once. Sequences were derived from PBMCs, sampled after 36 months of ibrutinib treatment. These TCRs come from a human donor with chronic lymphocytic leukemia.

This clone appeared a few times. V is TRBV4-3 and J is TRBJ1-1; tentatively, D is TRBD1 (5 bases). The CDR3 runs 14 residues. Trimming cost V 0 bases and J 3 bases, with 8 bases left between them. Per the germline V gene, CDR1 is LGHNA and CDR2 is YSLEER. The CDR3 is CASSQEGRYTEAFF. The CDR3, as DNA: TGCGCCAGCAGCCAAGAGGGACGATACACTGAAGCTTTCTTT.

V gene TRBV4-1 combines with J gene TRBJ1-2; tentatively, D is TRBD1 (5 bases). The CDR3 is 15 amino acids. Germline V gene sequence: CDR1 MGHRA, CDR2 YSYEKL. Trimming shortened V by 1 base and J by 3 bases, and 12 bases separated the two germline ends. The DNA for the CDR3 is TGCGCCAGCAGCCAAGTCGCTGGGGGTGACTATGGCTACACCTTC. It specifies CASSQVAGGDYGYTF.

The CDR3 DNA sequence: TGCAGCGTTGAAGATCTGGGGCGGGGGGAAGACAATGAGCAGTTCTTC. Translating it yields CSVEDLGRGEDNEQFF. This chain links TRBV29-1 with TRBJ2-1; 8 nucleotides match TRBD2. This CDR3 has 16 amino acids. The junction had 9 bases not matched to a gene; V was cut back by 0 bases and J by 5 bases. Germline V gives CDR1 SQVTM, CDR2 ANQGSEA.

This clone was counted a single time. The CDR3 nucleotides read TGTGCCAGCAGCCGCGTAGGCCAGGTCGGTGAGCAGTTCTTC. It encodes CASSRVGQVGEQFF. The chain couples TRBV11-3 to TRBJ2-1; D is unresolved. Trimming pared 5 bases from V and 9 bases from J, leaving 17 bases between. CDR3 length: 14 amino acids. The V gene's germline CDR1 is SGHNT and CDR2 YENEEA. Combining the CDR3 with reference TRBV11-3 and TRBJ2-1 gives the whole variable domain EAGVVQSPRYKIIEKKQPVAFWCNPISGHNTLYWYLQNLGQGPELLIRYENEEAVDDSQLPKDRFSAERLKGVDSTLKIQPAELGDSAVYLCASSRVGQVGEQFFGPGTRLTVL.

In this sample, this clone turned up a few times. This sequence joins TRBV7-3 and TRBJ1-1; D is uncertain. V lost 5 bases, J lost 0 bases, and 13 bases lay in between. The CDR3 runs 15 residues. From germline, CDR1 is SGHTA and CDR2 FQGTGA. CDR3 sequence (DNA): TGTGCCAGCAGCCCCGGTCCTCCGATGAACACTGAAGCTTTCTTT. It is translated as CASSPGPPMNTEAFF.

The chain recombines TRBV5-1 with TRBJ1-1; D gene ambiguous. Germline CDR1 is SGHRS and CDR2 is YFSETQ. The CDR3 loop spans 13 amino acids. V was pared by 5 bases and J by 5 bases, with 13 bases between. CDR3 coding DNA: TGCGCCAGCAGGGTGGTACCTGGGACTGAAGCTTTCTTT. This sequence encodes CASRVVPGTEAFF.

This clone was found once. The rearrangement joins TRBV5-1 to TRBJ1-4, with TRBD1 matching over 9 bases. V trimming: 5 bases; J trimming: 2 bases; junction bases outside the gene matches: 4. The CDR3 is made up of 15 amino acids. Germline V gene lookup returns CDR1 SGHRS and CDR2 YFSETQ. This CDR3 is CASSRTGGTNEKLFF. In DNA, the CDR3 is TGCGCCAGCAGTCGTACAGGGGGCACTAATGAAAAACTGTTTTTT.

The chain employs TRBV11-2 and TRBJ1-3; no clear D gene. V was pared by 5 bases and J by 1 base, with 12 bases between. Germline V lookup: CDR1 SGHAT, CDR2 FQNNGV. This CDR3 has 15 amino acids. This CDR3 is CASSPTYGSGNTIYF. CDR3 DNA: TGTGCCAGCAGCCCGACTTACGGGTCTGGAAACACCATATATTTT.

The table lists this clone with a few counts. V is TRBV12-5 and J is TRBJ1-2; no definite D call. The V gene's germline CDR1 is LGHNT and CDR2 FRNRAP. The V end was cut by 2 bases, the J end by 7 bases, with 8 bases between. CDR3 length: 12 amino acids. CDR3 coding DNA: TGTGCTAGTGGTTTGTACGAGGGTGGCTACACCTTC. Translation: CASGLYEGGYTF.

Note on this clone: Compared with germline, one end of the junction differs, possibly owing to a read error. The gene calls are TRBV19 and TRBJ2-2; TRBD1 aligns across 10 bases. This CDR3 is built from 15 residues. Per germline, CDR1 LNHDA and CDR2 SQIVND (reference sequence). The CDR3 nucleotides read TGTGCCAGTAGCATAGGGACAGGGGAAACCGGGGAGCTGTTTTTT. Residues: CASSIGTGETGELFF.

The gene calls are TRBV9 and TRBJ2-3; 9 bases agree with TRBD2. CDR3 length: 17 amino acids. The V and J ends lost 0 bases and 4 bases, in that order; junction bases with no gene match: 9. In germline, CDR1 is SGDLS, CDR2 YYNGEE. CDR3 DNA sequence: TGTGCCAGCAGCGTAGGCGGGAGGGCCTCCCTGGCAGATACGCAGTATTTT. It codes for CASSVGGRASLADTQYF.